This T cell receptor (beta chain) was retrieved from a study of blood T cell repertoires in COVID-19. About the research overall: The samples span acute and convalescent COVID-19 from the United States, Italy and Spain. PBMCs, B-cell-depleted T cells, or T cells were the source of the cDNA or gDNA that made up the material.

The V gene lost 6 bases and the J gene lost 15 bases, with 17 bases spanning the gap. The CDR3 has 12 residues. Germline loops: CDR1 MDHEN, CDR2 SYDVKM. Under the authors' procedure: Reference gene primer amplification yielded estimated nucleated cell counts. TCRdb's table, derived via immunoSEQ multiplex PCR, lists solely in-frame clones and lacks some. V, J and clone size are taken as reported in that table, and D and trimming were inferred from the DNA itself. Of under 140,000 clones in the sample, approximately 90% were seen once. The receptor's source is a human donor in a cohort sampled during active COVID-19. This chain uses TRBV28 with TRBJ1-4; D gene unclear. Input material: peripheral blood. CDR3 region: CASRTSGGRVFF. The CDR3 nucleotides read TGTGCCAGCAGGACCAGTGGCGGTCGGGTGTTTTTT.